This passage covers 24 T cell receptor beta chains from one sample sequenced in a study of T cell repertoires in cytomegalovirus infection. Their antigens are not known. A single record per CDR3 protein comes from TCRdb applying MiXCR to the reads. The sample lists some 590,000 distinct CDR3 sequences, over 35% seen once, with 48% in the top ten. Sequenced material: cultured PBMCs, taken from culture after CMV antigen stimulation. These receptors were collected from a human donor in good health (CMV status not recorded). Some clones in this sample may be carry-over from other donors' samples.

The chain has TRBV27 and TRBJ2-7; the D gene is possibly TRBD2 (5 bases). The CDR3 runs 13 residues. In germline, CDR1 is MNHEY, CDR2 SMNVEV (reference sequence). Trimming removed 6 bases at V and 5 bases at J, with 14 bases between. The CDR3 protein is CASRDPFGDEQYF. The CDR3 coding sequence is TGTGCCAGCAGAGACCCCTTCGGGGACGAGCAGTACTTC.

The chain links TRBV4-1 to TRBJ2-1; a possible D gene is TRBD1 (6 bases). From germline, CDR1 is MGHRA and CDR2 YSYEKL. This CDR3 is built from 17 residues. V was pared by 1 base and J by 5 bases, with 18 bases between. The CDR3 loop reads CASSQASLRDNNNEQFF. The CDR3 region has the DNA TGCGCCAGCAGCCAAGCAAGTCTCCGGGACAACAACAATGAGCAGTTCTTC.

The rearrangement uses TRBV6-1 and TRBJ2-7, with 9 positions matching TRBD1. In germline, CDR1 is MNHNS, CDR2 SASEGT. V was clipped by 6 bases and J by 5 bases; unmatched bases: 14. The CDR3 consists of 16 residues. CDR3 amino acids: CASRGIAPDRGDEQYF. CDR3 DNA sequence: TGTGCCAGCAGGGGAATAGCGCCCGACAGGGGGGACGAGCAGTACTTC.

This clonotype was picked up a small number of times. The CDR3 region has the DNA TGTGCCAGCAGCTTGTACGCTTGGACAGAAACAATTATCCTCACAGATACGCAGTATTTT. Amino acid sequence: CASSLYAWTETIILTDTQYF. The genes are TRBV7-2 and TRBJ2-3, with a tentative D call TRBD1 (6 bases). The CDR3 loop spans 20 amino acids. CDR1 and CDR2 from the germline V gene are SGHTA and FQGNSA. V was shortened by 3 bases and J by 2 bases, with 27 bases between the two germline ends.

This clonotype was seen more than once but under ten times. The chain employs TRBV20-1 and TRBJ1-6; D gene unclear. Trimming took 8 bases from V and 0 from J, leaving 11 bases between them. The germline CDR1 and CDR2 sequences are DFQATT and SNEGSKA (reference sequence). This CDR3 has 14 amino acids. CDR3: CSLYESSYNSPLHF. The CDR3 coding sequence is TGCAGTTTATACGAGAGCTCCTATAATTCACCCCTCCACTTT.

This chain uses TRBV19 with TRBJ1-1; D uncertain. The CDR3 has 13 residues. In germline, CDR1 is LNHDA, CDR2 SQIVND (reference sequence). Trimming left V 1 base short and J 6 bases short, with 9 bases between. The CDR3 nucleotides are TGTGCCAGTAGTATAGGTCCGGGGTCTGAAGCTTTCTTT. Translation gives CASSIGPGSEAFF.

This clonotype occurred a few times. The gene calls are TRBV4-1 and TRBJ1-3; TRBD1 matches 9 bases. The CDR3 totals 16 residues. The junction had 5 bases not matched to a gene; V was cut back by 5 bases and J by 0 bases. The germline V gene has CDR1 MGHRA and CDR2 YSYEKL. The CDR3 nucleotides read TGCGCCAGCAGCGAAGGACAGGGGATCTCTGGAAACACCATATATTTT. Its protein product is CASSEGQGISGNTIYF.

This clonotype was counted a few times. This sequence joins TRBV19 and TRBJ2-2, with TRBD2 identical over 8 bases. CDR3 length equals 12 residues. In germline, CDR1 is LNHDA, CDR2 SQIVND (reference sequence). J lost 4 bases, V lost 11 bases, and 3 bases had no gene match. The CDR3 loop is CAGAGGTGELFF. In nucleotides, the CDR3 is TGTGCCGGGGCGGGGGGCACCGGGGAGCTGTTTTTT.

This clonotype came up a few times. The V gene is TRBV6-1, the J gene TRBJ1-5; TRBD1 might be the D (5 bases). V was pared by 6 bases and J by 8 bases, with 17 bases between. Germline V CDR1 and CDR2: MNHNS, SASEGT. The CDR3 extends over 14 amino acids. For the CDR3, the DNA is TGTGCCAGCAGCCCACCGGTGGGGGTCAAGCCCCAGCATTTT. Translation: CASSPPVGVKPQHF.

This CDR3 reads CASSGLRRGEQFF. The CDR3 coding sequence is TGTGCCAGCAGCGGACTTAGGCGGGGTGAGCAGTTCTTC. The rearrangement uses TRBV7-8 and TRBJ2-1, with D tentatively TRBD2 (6 bases). V lost 5 bases and J lost 9, with 14 bases in between. Germline CDR1 is SGHVS and CDR2 is FQNEAQ. The CDR3 extends over 13 amino acids.

The sample holds a few counts of this clonotype. The chain couples TRBV2 to TRBJ2-3; 12 nucleotides agree with TRBD2. The CDR3 is made up of 14 amino acids. Germline V gene data show CDR1 as SNHLY and CDR2 as FYNNEI. The V and J ends lost 8 bases and 4 bases, in that order; junction bases with no gene match: 4. This chain's CDR3 is CASQTSGSSDTQYF. For the CDR3, the DNA is TGTGCCAGCCAGACTAGCGGGAGCTCAGATACGCAGTATTTT.

This chain links TRBV12-3 or TRBV12-4 with TRBJ1-5, with D unresolved. The V gene lost 5 bases and the J gene lost 8 bases, with 13 bases spanning the gap. The CDR3 is made up of 13 amino acids. This CDR3 reads CASSHGFSEPQHF. The CDR3 DNA is TGTGCCAGCAGTCACGGGTTCTCGGAGCCCCAGCATTTT.

A few counts support this clonotype. J is TRBJ2-5 and V is TRBV7-2; no firm D call. V lost 1 base, J lost 5 bases, and 11 bases lay in between. The germline gives CDR1 SGHTA, CDR2 FQGNSA. This CDR3 has 14 amino acids. In nucleotides, the CDR3 is TGTGCCAGCAGCTTAGAGATGAGGAGTGAGACCCAGTACTTC. This sequence encodes CASSLEMRSETQYF.

CDR3 nucleotide sequence: TGTGCCAGCAGCTTCACCGGGGGCCCAGGCTATGGCTACACCTTC. Residues: CASSFTGGPGYGYTF. The chain carries TRBV27 and TRBJ1-2, with TRBD1 as a possible D gene (6 bases). The CDR3 is 15 amino acids. Trimming removed 6 bases from V and 4 bases from J, with 18 bases in between. The germline V gene has CDR1 MNHEY and CDR2 SMNVEV (reference sequence).

This clonotype was picked up one time. This chain uses TRBV10-3 with TRBJ1-2; D gene ambiguous. The CDR3 spans 14 residues. Between the trimmed V and J ends, which lost 7 bases and 4 bases, there was a span of 16 bases. CDR1 and CDR2 (germline): ENHRY, SYGVKD. The CDR3 nucleotides read TGTGCCATCACCCTCGAGCAGGATTCCTATGGCTACACCTTC. It specifies CAITLEQDSYGYTF.

In its sample, this clonotype was seen many times. The V call is TRBV7-2, the J call TRBJ2-7, with TRBD1 matching over 9 bases. Looked up from germline, CDR1 is SGHTA and CDR2 is FQGNSA. The CDR3 spans 13 residues. V was pared by 4 bases and J by 4 bases, with 2 bases of the junction left unmatched. The CDR3 sequence: CASSSDRGYEQYF. DNA of the CDR3: TGTGCCAGCAGCTCGGACAGGGGTTACGAGCAGTACTTC.

This clonotype occurred many times. The V call is TRBV7-2, the J call TRBJ2-7, with 7 nucleotides matching TRBD1. V was clipped by 7 bases and J by 5 bases; unmatched bases: 8. This CDR3 region has 13 residues. In germline, CDR1 is SGHTA, CDR2 FQGNSA. The CDR3 region has the DNA TGTGCCAGCACCCCATTAGGGGGCCACGAGCAGTACTTC. Encoded protein: CASTPLGGHEQYF.

V usage is TRBV7-8 and J usage is TRBJ2-7, with D unclear. CDR3 size: 12 residues. V was trimmed by 1 base and J by 6 bases, leaving 7 bases between them. Germline V CDR1 and CDR2: SGHVS, FQNEAQ. In nucleotides, the CDR3 is TGTGCCAGCAGCTTAGTCCGGGCCGAGCAGTACTTC. Amino acids: CASSLVRAEQYF. Full variable domain (remainder filled in from reference TRBV7-8 and TRBJ2-7): GAGVSQSPRYKVAKRGQDVALRCDPISGHVSLFWYQQALGQGPEFLTYFQNEAQLDKSGLPSDRFFAERPEGSVSTLKIQRTQQEDSAVYLCASSLVRAEQYFGPGTRLTVT.

The chain employs TRBV5-1 and TRBJ2-3; perhaps TRBD2 as D (5 bases). Trimming cost V 3 bases and J 5 bases, with 19 bases left between them. Looked up from germline, CDR1 is SGHRS and CDR2 is YFSETQ. The CDR3 is made up of 16 amino acids. The DNA of the CDR3 is TGCGCCAGCAGCTGGCAGGCTAGCCAAACCGTAGATACGCAGTATTTT. Encoded protein: CASSWQASQTVDTQYF. The whole variable domain, filled in from reference TRBV5-1 and TRBJ2-3, reads KAGVTQTPRYLIKTRGQQVTLSCSPISGHRSVSWYQQTPGQGLQFLFEYFSETQRNKGNFPGRFSGRQFSNSRSEMNVSTLELGDSALYLCASSWQASQTVDTQYFGPGTRLTVL.

V is TRBV4-3 and J is TRBJ2-5, with D tentatively TRBD1 (6 bases). V shed 4 bases and J shed 2 bases, with 14 bases lying between them. The CDR3 sequence is 15 residues long. Looked up from germline, CDR1 is LGHNA and CDR2 is YSLEER. The CDR3 DNA reads TGCGCCAGCAGCCGCTCGGACAGCCTACAAGAGACCCAGTACTTC. Translated: CASSRSDSLQETQYF.

The chain is built from TRBV7-2 and TRBJ2-5; D is perhaps TRBD2 (5 bases). Between the trimmed V and J ends, which lost 5 bases and 10 bases, there was a span of 14 bases. The CDR3 runs 12 residues. Germline V gene sequence: CDR1 SGHTA, CDR2 FQGNSA. The CDR3 reads CASSQDSGIQYF. CDR3 in DNA: TGTGCCAGCAGCCAGGACTCCGGGATCCAGTACTTC.

The rearrangement uses TRBV6-2 or TRBV6-3 and TRBJ2-3; 7 bases fit TRBD2. The CDR3 has 16 residues. V lost 8 bases, J lost 1 base, and 12 bases stayed unmatched. Germline V gives CDR1 MNHEY, CDR2 SVGEGT. Here the CDR3 DNA reads TGTGCCAGCCGCCCAAGGCGGGAGATGGGCACAGATACGCAGTATTTT. This encodes CASRPRREMGTDTQYF.

V is TRBV28 and J is TRBJ2-3, with D hard to call. Looked up from germline, CDR1 is MDHEN and CDR2 is SYDVKM. V was clipped by 5 bases and J by 8 bases, with 8 bases between them. The CDR3 contains 11 residues. CDR3 sequence: CASSARATQYF. The DNA for the CDR3 is TGTGCCAGCAGTGCTCGCGCTACGCAGTATTTT.

This clonotype was seen a single time. The J gene is TRBJ2-1, the V gene TRBV27, with 13 nucleotides matching TRBD2. The CDR3 runs 18 residues. The germline gives CDR1 MNHEY, CDR2 SMNVEV (reference sequence). The trim removed 5 bases at V and 6 bases at J, leaving 13 bases unmatched. Written as DNA, the CDR3 is TGTGCCAGCAGTCTCCCTTCGACTAGCGGGGGGTTCGGCAATGAGCAGTTCTTC. Its translation: CASSLPSTSGGFGNEQFF.